The rows below give T cell receptor beta chains drawn from one sample of a study of chemoradiotherapy in HPV16-positive cancers. Sequencing was performed with immunoSEQ multiplex PCR; in TCRdb, only in-frame clones are kept and a portion is missing. This table holds approximately 13,000 clones, roughly 90% found once. This material consisted of tumor tissue, taken from a patient who underwent chemoradiotherapy. Receptors originate from a human donor with HPV-associated anogenital cancer. The CDR3 runs from the conserved cysteine through the conserved F or W. A D gene is named only where the DNA matches it firmly. Size is stated for part of the rows, as once, few or many counts, or as a class when the clone is expanded.

>TRBD1|.|TRBV6-1|TRBJ1-1
TGTGCCACTACAGGGGTGGGAACTGAAGCTTTCTTT
CATTGVGTEAFF
>.|.|TRBV7-2|TRBJ1-3
TGTGCCAGCAGTCCTGCCGGGGGCTCTGGAAACACCATATATTTT
CASSPAGGSGNTIYF
>TRBD1|few|TRBV6-5|TRBJ1-2
TGTGCCAGCAGATTGGGGACAGGTGGCTACACCTTC
CASRLGTGGYTF
>TRBD2|.|TRBV30|TRBJ2-5
TGTGCCTGGAGGGGACTAGCGAGCGAGACCCAGTACTTC
CAWRGLASETQYF
>.|.|TRBV7-2|TRBJ2-7
TGTGCCAGCAGCTTAGGCCGACCCTACGAGCAGTACTTC
CASSLGRPYEQYF
>.|.|TRBV5-4|TRBJ1-2
TGTGCCAGCAGCTTTGCCAGGAGCTCTAACTATGGCTACACCTTC
CASSFARSSNYGYTF
>TRBD2|.|TRBV7-7|TRBJ2-5
TGTGCTAGCAGCTCAGGACTAGCGGGAGGGGGGACCCAGTACTTC
CASSSGLAGGGTQYF
>TRBD2|.|TRBV30|TRBJ2-1
TGTGCCTGGAGGCCTGAGACTAGCCTTGTCGAGTTCTTC
CAWRPETSLVEFF
>.|.|TRBV5-1|TRBJ1-1
TGCGCCAGCAGCTTGGAAGGCGGGAACACTGAAGCTTTCTTT
CASSLEGGNTEAFF
>TRBD2|.|TRBV13|TRBJ2-7
TGTGCCAGCAGCTCCGGACTAGCGGGAGTATGGGAGCAGTACTTC
CASSSGLAGVWEQYF
>TRBD1|.|TRBV10-3|TRBJ2-3
TGTGCCATCACTTTGGACAGGGAGAGCACAGATACGCAGTATTTT
CAITLDRESTDTQYF
>TRBD2|.|TRBV11-3|TRBJ2-1
TGTGCCAGCAGCTCTTGGGCGGGAGGTATGAATGAGCAGTTCTTC
CASSSWAGGMNEQFF
>TRBD2|.|TRBV5-1|TRBJ2-5
TGCGCCAGCAGCTCGGGACTAGCGGGAGAAGAGACCCAGTACTTC
CASSSGLAGEETQYF
>.|.|TRBV11-3|TRBJ1-1
TGTGCCAGCAGCTTACCCCAGGGGACTATCACTGAAGCTTTCTTT
CASSLPQGTITEAFF
>.|.|TRBV19|TRBJ2-2
TGTGCGAGTAAAGGACAGTCCACGAACACCGGGGAGCTGTTTTTT
CASKGQSTNTGELFF
>TRBD1|.|TRBV5-5|TRBJ2-3
TGTGCCAGCAGCCGAGTCCCGGGACAGGGGGCTTCGGGAGATACGCAGTATTTT
CASSRVPGQGASGDTQYF
>.|.|TRBV27|TRBJ2-2
TGTGCCAGCAGTGCGGACAGCCTCTATTCACCCGGGGAGCTGTTTTTT
CASSADSLYSPGELFF
>.|.|TRBV6-6|TRBJ2-1
TGTGCCAGCAGTTACGGGGGTGTGGGGAGCGAGCAGTTCTTC
CASSYGGVGSEQFF
>.|.|TRBV7-2|TRBJ2-7
TGTGCCAGCAGCTTAGTTCAGAGCTACGAGCAGTACTTC
CASSLVQSYEQYF
>.|once|TRBV19|TRBJ1-1
TGTGCCAGTAGTATCATGGGCCCGAACACTGAAGCTTTCTTT
CASSIMGPNTEAFF
>.|.|TRBV6-5|TRBJ2-7
TGTGCCAGCAGTTACTCGGGCAGCCCTACGAAGCAGTACTTC
CASSYSGSPTKQYF
>TRBD2|.|TRBV7-9|TRBJ2-1
TGTGCCAGCAGCTTAGTTGCGACTAGCGGGAGCAATGAGCAGTTCTTC
CASSLVATSGSNEQFF
>.|.|TRBV9|TRBJ2-1
TGTGCCAGCAGCGGCCCCCCGATTCTAGGGACCAATGAGCAGTTCTTC
CASSGPPILGTNEQFF
>TRBD1|.|TRBV5-8|TRBJ2-2
TGTGCCAGCAGCTTCCCGGGACAGGGGGCGCGGGGGGAGCTGTTTTTT
CASSFPGQGARGELFF
>.|.|TRBV29-1|TRBJ1-1
TGCAGCGGAGGCGACGAAGGTGAAGCTTTCTTT
CSGGDEGEAFF
>.|.|TRBV7-9|TRBJ1-1
TGTGCCAGCACCTACAGGAACACTGAAGCTTTCTTT
CASTYRNTEAFF
>TRBD1|.|TRBV7-2|TRBJ2-7
TGTGCCAGCAGCTTACAGTACAGGACCGGGACAGATACCTACGAGCAGTACTTC
CASSLQYRTGTDTYEQYF